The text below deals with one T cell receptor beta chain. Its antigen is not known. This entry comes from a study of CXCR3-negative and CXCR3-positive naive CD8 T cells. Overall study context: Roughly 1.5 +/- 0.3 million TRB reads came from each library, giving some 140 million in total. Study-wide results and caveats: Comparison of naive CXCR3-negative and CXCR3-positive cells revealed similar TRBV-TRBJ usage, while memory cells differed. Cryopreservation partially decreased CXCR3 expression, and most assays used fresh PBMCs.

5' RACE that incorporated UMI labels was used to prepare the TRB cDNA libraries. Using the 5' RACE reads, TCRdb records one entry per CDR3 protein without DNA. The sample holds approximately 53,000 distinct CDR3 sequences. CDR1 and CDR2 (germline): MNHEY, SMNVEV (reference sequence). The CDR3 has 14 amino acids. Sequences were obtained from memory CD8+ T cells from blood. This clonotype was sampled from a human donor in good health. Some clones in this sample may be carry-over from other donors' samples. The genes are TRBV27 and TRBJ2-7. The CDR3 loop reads CASSYSTGSYEQYF.